These 23 T cell receptor beta chains were all obtained from the same sample, sequenced in a study of cytomegalovirus exposure and HLA in healthy donors. 60 Vbeta and 13 Jbeta primers were used in PCR. Clones were sequenced by immunoSEQ multiplex PCR, and TCRdb holds only the in-frame ones, with some missing. This sample yields 150,000 to 200,000 clones, of which under 70% are seen a single time; 2.8% belongs to the top ten. Sequenced sample: PBMCs. These receptors were taken from a woman aged 40 to 50 in good health and CMV-seropositive.

In its sample, this clone was seen once. The chain combines TRBV29-1 with TRBJ2-5; 10 nucleotides line up with TRBD2. The CDR3 length is 13 residues. Germline-derived CDR1 and CDR2 are SQVTM and ANQGSEA. J lost 5 bases, V lost 4 bases, and 4 bases had no gene match. The CDR3 nucleotides are TGCAGCGTTGGACTAGCGGGTGGTGAGACCCAGTACTTC. Its protein product is CSVGLAGGETQYF.

This rearrangement joins TRBV25-1 to TRBJ1-1, with a weak D call TRBD1 (5 bases). V dropped 5 bases and J dropped 7 bases, with 14 bases sitting between them. The V gene's germline CDR1 is MGHDK and CDR2 SYGVNS. The CDR3 covers 13 residues. Here the CDR3 DNA reads TGTGCCAGCAGTCCCGTCCCCGACAGTGAAGCTTTCTTT. It encodes CASSPVPDSEAFF.

The V and J genes are TRBV13 and TRBJ1-3; D call uncertain. V lost 0 bases, J lost 0 bases, and 6 bases lay in between. Germline V gene sequence: CDR1 PRHDT, CDR2 FYEKMQ (reference sequence). CDR3 length: 15 residues. The CDR3 nucleotides read TGTGCCAGCAGCTTAGGCCAGTTCTCTGGAAACACCATATATTTT. Translated, it gives CASSLGQFSGNTIYF.

The chain uses TRBV28 and TRBJ1-1; D perhaps matches TRBD1 (5 bases). CDR1 and CDR2 from the germline V gene are MDHEN and SYDVKM. The CDR3 is 12 amino acids. Trimming left V 2 bases short and J 8 bases short, with 9 bases between. CDR3 sequence: CASSLRQGEAFF. CDR3 DNA: TGTGCCAGCAGTTTAAGGCAGGGCGAAGCTTTCTTT.

The chain has TRBV7-2 and TRBJ2-3, with 8 bases fitting TRBD2. After removal of 5 bases from V and 0 bases from J, the junction contained 13 bases not matched to a gene. This CDR3 is built from 18 residues. Germline V gene sequence: CDR1 SGHTA, CDR2 FQGNSA. The DNA for the CDR3 is TGTGCCAGCAGCCCTCGAAGCTTCGGGGGGGCTAGCACAGATACGCAGTATTTT. Residues: CASSPRSFGGASTDTQYF. Supplemented by reference TRBV7-2 and TRBJ2-3, the full variable domain reads GAGVSQSPSNKVTEKGKDVELRCDPISGHTALYWYRQSLGQGLEFLIYFQGNSAPDKSGLPSDRFSAERTGGSVSTLTIQRTQQEDSAVYLCASSPRSFGGASTDTQYFGPGTRLTVL.

This chain links TRBV12-5 with TRBJ2-1, with D maybe TRBD2 (6 bases). Germline loops: CDR1 LGHNT, CDR2 FRNRAP. The CDR3 has 14 amino acids. Trimming shortened V by 5 bases and J by 9 bases, and 17 bases separated the two germline ends. CDR3 sequence: CASGPPGDGSEQFF. CDR3 DNA sequence: TGTGCTAGTGGTCCGCCGGGGGATGGGTCTGAGCAGTTCTTC.

V is TRBV4-1 and J is TRBJ2-5; possible D gene TRBD2, 5 bases. The CDR3 runs 15 residues. The germline CDR1 and CDR2 sequences are MGHRA and YSYEKL. V dropped 0 bases and J dropped 11 bases, with 19 bases sitting between them. The CDR3 sequence: CASSQEVAEPGEQYF. DNA for the CDR3: TGCGCCAGCAGCCAAGAAGTGGCAGAACCTGGGGAGCAGTACTTC.

The chain combines TRBV6-6 with TRBJ1-5; D ambiguous. Germline lookup yields CDR1 MNHNY and CDR2 SVGAGI (reference sequence). This CDR3 is 13 amino acids long. V shed 0 bases and J shed 6 bases, with 6 bases lying between them. CDR3 nucleotides: TGTGCCAGCAGTTACTCGGAGGCTCAGCCCCAGCATTTT. Protein product: CASSYSEAQPQHF.

This chain connects TRBV6-6 to TRBJ2-7, with TRBD2 matching 12 bases. V lost 6 bases and J lost 6; bases outside the gene matches: 9. The germline CDR1 and CDR2 sequences are MNHNY and SVGAGI (reference sequence). The CDR3 consists of 15 residues. DNA of the CDR3: TGTGCCAGCAGCCATGCACTAGCGGGAGGTAGCGAGCAGTACTTC. Translation: CASSHALAGGSEQYF.

The chain has TRBV28 and TRBJ2-3; 9 bases agree with TRBD2. Germline loops: CDR1 MDHEN, CDR2 SYDVKM. With 9 bases clipped from V and 1 base from J, the junction kept 2 bases outside the gene matches. The length of the CDR3 is 13 residues. The CDR3 protein is CASVAGGTDTQYF. For the CDR3, the DNA is TGTGCCAGTGTAGCGGGAGGCACAGATACGCAGTATTTT.

The V call is TRBV4-1, the J call TRBJ2-7, with 7 bases that match TRBD1. V dropped 4 bases and J dropped 2; count of bases not matched to a gene: 8. This CDR3 has 15 amino acids. Germline V lookup: CDR1 MGHRA, CDR2 YSYEKL. CDR3 amino acids: CASSLNPGQPYEQYF. CDR3 nucleotide sequence: TGCGCCAGCAGCCTGAACCCGGGACAGCCCTACGAGCAGTACTTC.

This clone was seen just once. The gene calls are TRBV5-6 and TRBJ1-2; tentatively, D is TRBD1 (6 bases). The V gene's germline CDR1 is SGHDT and CDR2 YYEEEE. This CDR3 has 13 amino acids. The germline V and J ends were trimmed by 5 bases and 8 bases, with 16 bases remaining between them. The CDR3 DNA sequence: TGTGCCAGCAGGTCCCTACCAGGGGAAGGCTACACCTTC. As protein: CASRSLPGEGYTF.

The CDR3 loop reads CAITGTLGEQYF. The CDR3 DNA reads as TGTGCCATCACCGGGACTTTGGGGGAGCAGTACTTC. This rearrangement joins TRBV10-3 to TRBJ2-7, with D possibly being TRBD2 (6 bases). The germline V gene has CDR1 ENHRY and CDR2 SYGVKD. The CDR3 has 12 residues. V dropped 7 bases and J dropped 7 bases, with 14 bases sitting between them.

The rearrangement uses TRBV7-8 and TRBJ2-7, with no clear D. Germline loops: CDR1 SGHVS, CDR2 FQNEAQ. This CDR3 has 16 residues. With 2 bases removed from V and 6 bases from J, the gap between germline ends came to 20 bases. The CDR3, as DNA: TGTGCCAGCAGCTTACCTGCCTCCTCAGGAACAGTCGAGCAGTACTTC. This translates into CASSLPASSGTVEQYF.

This clone was observed a few times. The chain joins TRBV7-9 to TRBJ2-7; a possible D gene is TRBD2 (6 bases). The CDR3 consists of 15 residues. Trimming cost V 1 base and J 1 base, with 11 bases left between them. The germline gives CDR1 SEHNR, CDR2 FQNEAQ (reference sequence). The CDR3 sequence is CASSLVLARSYEQYF. The CDR3 DNA is TGTGCCAGCAGCTTAGTCCTAGCGCGATCCTACGAGCAGTACTTC.

There are a few counts of this clone. The chain links TRBV5-1 to TRBJ2-7; perhaps TRBD1 as D (6 bases). Germline V CDR1 and CDR2: SGHRS, YFSETQ. This CDR3 spans 14 amino acids. Trimming took 4 bases from V and 7 from J, leaving 18 bases between them. This CDR3 is CASSIGTTVSEQYF. The CDR3 DNA reads TGCGCCAGCAGCATAGGGACAACCGTCTCTGAGCAGTACTTC.

CDR3 nucleotide sequence: TGCAGCGTTTCAAAGAACACTGAAGCTTTCTTT. This codes for CSVSKNTEAFF. This sequence joins TRBV29-1 and TRBJ1-1, with no clear D. Trimming took off 5 bases at V and 1 base at J, with 5 bases between the two ends. The germline gives CDR1 SQVTM, CDR2 ANQGSEA. The CDR3 is 11 amino acids. The whole variable domain, filled in from reference TRBV29-1 and TRBJ1-1, reads SAVISQKPSRDICQRGTSLTIQCQVDSQVTMMFWYRQQPGQSLTLIATANQGSEATYESGFVIDKFPISRPNLTFSTLTVSNMSPEDSSIYLCSVSKNTEAFFGQGTRLTVV.

The CDR3 DNA follows: TGTGCCAGCGGGCCGACAGGGGGAGGCTACGAGCAGTACTTC. Translating gives CASGPTGGGYEQYF. The chain links TRBV28 to TRBJ2-7, with 9 bases aligning to TRBD1. The CDR3 has 14 residues. CDR1 and CDR2 (germline): MDHEN, SYDVKM. The trim removed 8 bases at V and 3 bases at J, leaving 8 bases unmatched.

The chain uses TRBV5-1 and TRBJ2-1; 9 nucleotides align to TRBD2. The germline V gene has CDR1 SGHRS and CDR2 YFSETQ. The V gene end was trimmed by 0 bases and the J gene end by 6 bases; junction bases not matched to a gene: 7. The length of the CDR3 is 16 residues. In nucleotides, the CDR3 is TGCGCCAGCAGCTTGGAACCGCGGGGGGGCGCCAATGAGCAGTTCTTC. Protein product: CASSLEPRGGANEQFF.

J is TRBJ1-6 and V is TRBV5-1; D may be TRBD1 (6 bases). There are 13 residues in the CDR3. Germline CDR1 reads SGHRS; CDR2 reads YFSETQ. Trimming removed 0 bases at V and 13 bases at J, with 11 bases between. The CDR3 is CASSLGQGIPLHF. The CDR3 DNA reads TGCGCCAGCAGCTTGGGTCAGGGGATTCCCCTCCACTTT.

This clone occurred a few times. CDR3 residues: CASSGQDGQPQHF. The CDR3 DNA follows: TGTGCCAGCAGCGGACAGGACGGCCAGCCCCAGCATTTT. The V and J genes are TRBV7-9 and TRBJ1-5; 7 bases line up with TRBD1. The CDR3 has 13 residues. The germline V gene encodes CDR1 SEHNR and CDR2 FQNEAQ (reference sequence). The V and J ends lost 5 bases and 7 bases, in that order; junction bases with no gene match: 5. The full variable domain, rest sourced from reference TRBV7-9 and TRBJ1-5, is DTGVSQNPRHKITKRGQNVTFRCDPISEHNRLYWYRQTLGQGPEFLTYFQNEAQLEKSRLLSDRFSAERPKGSFSTLEIQRTEQGDSAMYLCASSGQDGQPQHFGDGTRLSIL.

This clone was found once. The J gene is TRBJ2-7, the V gene TRBV27, with 8 bases identical to TRBD2. CDR3 length: 16 residues. J gave up 2 bases and V 4 bases, and 10 bases lay outside the gene matches. The germline V gene encodes CDR1 MNHEY and CDR2 SMNVEV (reference sequence). The CDR3 sequence: CASSSLAGGAPYEQYF. For the CDR3, the DNA is TGTGCCAGCAGTTCCCTTGCGGGGGGAGCCCCCTACGAGCAGTACTTC.

The CDR3 sequence is CASDRFGEQYF. CDR3 DNA sequence: TGTGCCAGTGACAGGTTTGGAGAGCAGTACTTC. This chain connects TRBV6-1 to TRBJ2-7, with D tentatively TRBD1 (6 bases). The germline gives CDR1 MNHNS, CDR2 SASEGT. The CDR3 totals 11 residues. V was shortened by 9 bases and J by 7 bases, with 13 bases between the two germline ends.